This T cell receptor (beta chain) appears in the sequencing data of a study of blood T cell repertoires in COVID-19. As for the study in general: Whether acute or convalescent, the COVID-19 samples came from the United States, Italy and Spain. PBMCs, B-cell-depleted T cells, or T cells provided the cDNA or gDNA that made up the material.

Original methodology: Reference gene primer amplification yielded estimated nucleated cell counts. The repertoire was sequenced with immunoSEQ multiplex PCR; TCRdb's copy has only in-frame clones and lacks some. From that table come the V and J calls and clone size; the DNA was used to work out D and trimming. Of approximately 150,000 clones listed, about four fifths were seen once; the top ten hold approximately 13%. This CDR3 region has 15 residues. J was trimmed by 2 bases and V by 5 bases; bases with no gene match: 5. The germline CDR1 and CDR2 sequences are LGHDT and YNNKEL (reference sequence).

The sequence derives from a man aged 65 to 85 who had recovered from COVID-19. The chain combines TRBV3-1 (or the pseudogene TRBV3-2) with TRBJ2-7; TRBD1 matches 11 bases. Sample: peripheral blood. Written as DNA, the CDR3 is TGTGCCAGCAGCGGGCCGGGACAGGGGGCCTACGAGCAGTACTTC. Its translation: CASSGPGQGAYEQYF.